A selection of T cell receptor beta chains follows, all from one sample in a study of blood T cell repertoires in COVID-19. Clones were sequenced by immunoSEQ multiplex PCR, and TCRdb holds only the in-frame ones, with some missing. The sample holds some 330,000 clones, over 70% seen once. The sequenced material came from PBMCs or T cells enriched from blood (not recorded which). The source of these receptors is a man between 25 and 39 years old who had recovered from COVID-19. Both conserved end residues are part of each CDR3. The order of the fields is clone size, CDR3 length, J gene, D gene, V gene, CDR3 protein, CDR3 DNA. A D gene is named only where the DNA matches it firmly. Some rows have no size entry. The others give once, few or many, or a class for an expanded clone.

- 12 TRBJ2-7 TRBD1 TRBV29-1 CSVGTGGYEQYF TGCAGCGTTGGGACAGGGGGATACGAGCAGTACTTC
- 15 TRBJ2-7 - TRBV5-1 CASSLDPTSSYEQYF TGCGCCAGCAGCTTGGATCCCACCAGCTCCTACGAGCAGTACTTC
- 10 TRBJ2-2 - TRBV30 CAWAFGELFF TGTGCCTGGGCCTTCGGGGAGCTGTTTTTT
once 14 TRBJ1-1 - TRBV13 CASSLRPGDTEAFF TGTGCCAGCAGCCTCCGTCCGGGGGACACTGAAGCTTTCTTT
few 13 TRBJ1-1 TRBD1 TRBV19 CASYRDSTTEAFF TGTGCCAGTTACCGGGACAGCACCACTGAAGCTTTCTTT
- 15 TRBJ1-4 TRBD1 TRBV28 CASSRRTGGYEKLFF TGTGCCAGCAGCAGAAGGACAGGAGGGTATGAAAAACTGTTTTTT
- 13 TRBJ2-3 TRBD1 TRBV19 CASIDRATDTQYF TGTGCCAGCATAGACAGGGCCACAGATACGCAGTATTTT
once 14 TRBJ2-7 - TRBV6-5 CASSYSGSSYEQYF TGTGCCAGCAGTTACTCCGGTAGCTCCTACGAGCAGTACTTC
- 15 TRBJ2-1 TRBD2 TRBV28 CASSLSSGGADEQFF TGTGCCAGCAGTTTATCTAGCGGGGGGGCAGATGAGCAGTTCTTC
once 12 TRBJ1-1 - TRBV28 CASSPRGTEAFF TGTGCCAGCAGTCCACGGGGCACTGAAGCTTTCTTT
- 15 TRBJ2-7 TRBD1 TRBV29-1 CSVLGQGAASYEQYF TGCAGCGTGCTGGGACAGGGGGCGGCCTCCTACGAGCAGTACTTC
- 15 TRBJ2-5 TRBD1 TRBV5-1 CASSLEGTGQETQYF TGCGCCAGCAGCTTGGAAGGGACAGGGCAAGAGACCCAGTACTTC
- 10 TRBJ1-2 - TRBV2 CASSYDGYTF TGTGCCAGCAGCTACGATGGCTACACCTTC
- 14 TRBJ2-1 - TRBV5-1 CASSLGQTYNEQFF TGCGCCAGCAGCTTGGGACAGACCTACAATGAGCAGTTCTTC
- 16 TRBJ1-4 - TRBV18 CASSPPRGAPNEKLFF TGTGCCAGCTCACCACCGCGGGGGGCTCCAAATGAAAAACTGTTTTTT
- 15 TRBJ1-1 TRBD1 TRBV6-4 CASIRYRGMDTEAFF TGTGCCAGCATTAGGTACAGGGGAATGGACACTGAAGCTTTCTTT
- 13 TRBJ1-3 - TRBV29-1 CSATGQFGNTIYF TGCAGCGCCACAGGGCAGTTCGGAAACACCATATATTTT
- 12 TRBJ2-7 TRBD1 TRBV6-5 CASTDRDYEQYF TGTGCCAGCACAGACAGGGACTACGAGCAGTACTTC
- 15 TRBJ2-7 - TRBV11-2 CASSLVTGVGVEQYF TGTGCCAGCAGCTTAGTGACGGGGGTAGGTGTCGAGCAGTACTTC
- 14 TRBJ1-4 - TRBV4-2 CASTPGARGEKLFF TGTGCCAGCACCCCAGGGGCAAGGGGTGAAAAACTGTTTTTT
once 14 TRBJ2-1 - TRBV5-4 CASSLVGNPGEQFF TGTGCCAGCAGCTTGGTGGGGAATCCAGGGGAGCAGTTCTTC
- 14 TRBJ2-1 - TRBV19 CASRGPVDPGGQFF TGTGCCAGTAGAGGCCCTGTCGACCCCGGGGGGCAGTTCTTC
- 13 TRBJ1-1 TRBD1 TRBV10-1 CASTPGGSTEAFF TGCGCCAGCACCCCAGGGGGTAGCACTGAAGCTTTCTTT
- 17 TRBJ2-2 TRBD2 TRBV15 CATSTVELARNTGELFF TGTGCCACCAGCACAGTCGAACTAGCGAGGAACACCGGGGAGCTGTTTTTT
- 14 TRBJ2-7 TRBD1 TRBV5-1 CASSITGGDYEQYF TGCGCCAGCAGCATTACAGGGGGCGATTACGAGCAGTACTTC
- 13 TRBJ2-2 - TRBV25-1 CASSEYGVGELFF TGTGCCAGCAGTGAATACGGGGTAGGGGAGCTGTTTTTT
few 14 TRBJ2-2 TRBD1 TRBV11-3 CASSPGTATGELFF TGTGCCAGCAGCCCAGGGACAGCCACCGGGGAGCTGTTTTTT
few 17 TRBJ2-2 - TRBV2 CASSGIRWGVHTGELFF TGTGCCAGCAGTGGAATACGCTGGGGGGTTCACACCGGGGAGCTGTTTTTT
- 14 TRBJ1-1 - TRBV5-1 CASSWQGGGTEAFF TGCGCCAGCAGCTGGCAGGGAGGGGGCACTGAAGCTTTCTTT
- 14 TRBJ2-7 TRBD1 TRBV27 CASRLGGSLGEQYF TGTGCCAGCCGCCTAGGGGGCAGTTTGGGCGAGCAGTACTTC
- 14 TRBJ2-2 - TRBV19 CASMDTPNTGELFF TGTGCCAGTATGGACACTCCGAACACCGGGGAGCTGTTTTTT
- 17 TRBJ2-2 TRBD2 TRBV7-3 CASSLRGGPLNTGELFF TGTGCCAGCAGCTTACGCGGGGGTCCTTTGAACACCGGGGAGCTGTTTTTT
- 14 TRBJ1-5 - TRBV21-1 CASRGQYSNQPQHF TGTGCCAGCAGGGGGCAATATAGCAATCAGCCCCAGCATTTT
- 18 TRBJ2-2 TRBD2 TRBV27 CASSLYQRGGVDTGELFF TGTGCCAGCAGTTTATACCAGCGGGGAGGGGTAGACACCGGGGAGCTGTTTTTT
- 14 TRBJ2-5 TRBD2 TRBV7-9 CASSQRGDPETQYF TGTGCCAGCAGCCAGCGGGGGGACCCCGAGACCCAGTACTTC
- 14 TRBJ1-1 - TRBV6-5 CASSYQLGGGEAFF TGTGCCAGCAGTTATCAGTTGGGGGGAGGTGAAGCTTTCTTT
few 14 TRBJ1-2 - TRBV14 CASSQDAATGGYTF TGTGCCAGCAGCCAAGATGCCGCTACAGGTGGCTACACCTTC
few 15 TRBJ2-3 TRBD2 TRBV7-9 CASSTSGGAIDTQYF TGTGCCAGCAGCACTAGCGGGGGGGCCATAGATACGCAGTATTTT
once 14 TRBJ2-7 TRBD1 TRBV28 CASSPNRGNYEQYF TGTGCCAGCAGCCCAAACAGGGGAAACTACGAGCAGTACTTC
once 13 TRBJ2-7 TRBD1 TRBV30 CAWNRDSIYEQYF TGTGCCTGGAACCGGGACAGCATATACGAGCAGTACTTC
- 15 TRBJ1-1 TRBD1 TRBV20-1 CSASSRDRGYTEAFF TGCAGTGCTAGTTCCCGGGACAGGGGATACACTGAAGCTTTCTTT
- 14 TRBJ2-1 - TRBV2 CASSEQGGVNEQFF TGTGCCAGCAGTGAGCAAGGAGGGGTAAATGAGCAGTTCTTC
- 15 TRBJ2-7 - TRBV19 CASSIGVSVRDEQYF TGTGCCAGTAGTATAGGTGTCAGCGTGAGGGACGAGCAGTACTTC
- 12 TRBJ1-2 - TRBV5-6 CASSASRGGYTF TGTGCCAGCAGCGCGAGCAGGGGAGGCTACACCTTC
- 13 TRBJ1-6 - TRBV10-2 CASSESRQSPLHF TGCGCCAGCAGTGAGTCGAGGCAATCACCCCTCCACTTT
- 17 TRBJ1-2 TRBD1 TRBV23-1 CASSPFRRQGAFYGYTF TGCGCCAGCAGTCCCTTTAGACGACAGGGGGCGTTCTATGGCTACACCTTC
- 14 TRBJ2-3 - TRBV11-2 CASSLDSGGDTQYF TGTGCCAGCAGCTTAGATTCGGGTGGGGATACGCAGTATTTT
- 11 TRBJ1-6 - TRBV6-2/TRBV6-3 CASSLNSPLHF TGTGCCAGCAGCCTAAATTCACCCCTCCACTTT
- 20 TRBJ2-7 TRBD2 TRBV6-2/TRBV6-3 CASSDGDGTSGGISSYEQYF TGTGCCAGCAGTGATGGGGACGGGACTAGCGGGGGGATTAGCTCCTACGAGCAGTACTTC
- 15 TRBJ2-3 - TRBV7-8 CASSSQGWGTDTQYF TGTGCCAGCAGCTCGCAGGGATGGGGCACAGATACGCAGTATTTT
- 15 TRBJ2-7 TRBD1 TRBV4-1 CASSQSPGTEYGQYF TGCGCCAGCAGCCAAAGTCCCGGGACAGAATATGGGCAGTACTTC
- 15 TRBJ2-5 TRBD2 TRBV5-8 CASSEGTSGDGTQYF TGTGCCAGCAGCGAAGGGACTAGCGGGGACGGGACCCAGTACTTC